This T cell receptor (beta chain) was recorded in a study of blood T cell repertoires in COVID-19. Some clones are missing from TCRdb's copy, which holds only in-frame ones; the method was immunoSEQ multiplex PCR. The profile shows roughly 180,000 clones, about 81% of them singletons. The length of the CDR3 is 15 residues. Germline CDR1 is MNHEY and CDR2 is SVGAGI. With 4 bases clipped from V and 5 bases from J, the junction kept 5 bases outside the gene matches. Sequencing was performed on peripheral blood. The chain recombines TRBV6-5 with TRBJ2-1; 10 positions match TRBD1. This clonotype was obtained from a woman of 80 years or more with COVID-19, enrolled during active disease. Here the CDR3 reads CASSFGQGGNNEQFF. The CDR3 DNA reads TGTGCCAGCAGTTTCGGACAGGGGGGGAACAATGAGCAGTTCTTC.